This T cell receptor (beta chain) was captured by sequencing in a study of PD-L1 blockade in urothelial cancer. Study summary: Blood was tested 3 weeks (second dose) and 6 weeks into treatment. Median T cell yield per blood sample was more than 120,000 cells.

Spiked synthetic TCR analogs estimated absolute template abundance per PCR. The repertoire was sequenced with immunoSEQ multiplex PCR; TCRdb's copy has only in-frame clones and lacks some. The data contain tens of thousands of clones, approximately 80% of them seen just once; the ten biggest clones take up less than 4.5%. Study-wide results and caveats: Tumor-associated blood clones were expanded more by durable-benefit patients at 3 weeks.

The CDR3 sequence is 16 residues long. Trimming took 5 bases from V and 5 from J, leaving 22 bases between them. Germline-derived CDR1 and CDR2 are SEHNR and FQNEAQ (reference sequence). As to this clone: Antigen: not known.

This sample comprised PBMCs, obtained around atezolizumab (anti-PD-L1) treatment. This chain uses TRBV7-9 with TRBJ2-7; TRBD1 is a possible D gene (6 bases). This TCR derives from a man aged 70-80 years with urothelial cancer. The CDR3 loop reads CASSLLNRVGEHEQYF. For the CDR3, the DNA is TGTGCCAGCAGCCTACTTAACAGGGTGGGGGAACACGAGCAGTACTTC.